The clone carrying this TCR beta chain was counted a few times. Its antigen is unidentified. The CDR3 consists of 13 residues. Germline V gene sequence: CDR1 LNHDA, CDR2 SQIVND (reference sequence). Trimming shortened V by 10 bases and J by 3 bases, and 13 bases separated the two germline ends. This entry belongs to a study of cytomegalovirus exposure and HLA in healthy donors. Study-level findings and limits: Immune exposure information available was restricted to CMV serostatus. Researchers reported in a later analysis that a missense DCLRE1C variant was tied to TCR beta V- and J-gene trimming.

13 Jbeta primers and 60 Vbeta primers were used for the PCR. The assay was immunoSEQ multiplex PCR, and TCRdb's table has in-frame clones only and misses some. The sample lists 150,000 to 200,000 clones, under 90% occurring once. The sample consisted of PBMCs. The TCR sequence derives from a man younger than 35 in good health and CMV-seronegative. V gene TRBV19 combines with J gene TRBJ1-5, with TRBD1 as a possible D gene (6 bases). The CDR3 DNA reads as TGTGCCACCGCGGACAGAGACAATCAGCCCCAGCATTTT. It yields the protein CATADRDNQPQHF. Filled out from reference TRBV19 and TRBJ1-5, the complete variable domain reads DGGITQSPKYLFRKEGQNVTLSCEQNLNHDAMYWYRQDPGQGLRLIYYSQIVNDFQKGDIAEGYSVSREKKESFPLTVTSAQKNPTAFYLCATADRDNQPQHFGDGTRLSIL.